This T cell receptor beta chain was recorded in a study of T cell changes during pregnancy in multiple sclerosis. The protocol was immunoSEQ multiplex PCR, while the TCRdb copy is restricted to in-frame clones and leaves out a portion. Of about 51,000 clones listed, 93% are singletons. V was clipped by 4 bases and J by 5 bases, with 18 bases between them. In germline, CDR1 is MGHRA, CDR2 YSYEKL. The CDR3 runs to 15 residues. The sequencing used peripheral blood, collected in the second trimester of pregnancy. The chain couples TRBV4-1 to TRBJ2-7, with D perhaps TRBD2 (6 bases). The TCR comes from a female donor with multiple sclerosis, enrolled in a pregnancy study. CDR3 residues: CASSLRDSYSNEQYF. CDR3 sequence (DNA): TGCGCCAGCAGCCTGCGGGACTCTTATTCTAACGAGCAGTACTTC.